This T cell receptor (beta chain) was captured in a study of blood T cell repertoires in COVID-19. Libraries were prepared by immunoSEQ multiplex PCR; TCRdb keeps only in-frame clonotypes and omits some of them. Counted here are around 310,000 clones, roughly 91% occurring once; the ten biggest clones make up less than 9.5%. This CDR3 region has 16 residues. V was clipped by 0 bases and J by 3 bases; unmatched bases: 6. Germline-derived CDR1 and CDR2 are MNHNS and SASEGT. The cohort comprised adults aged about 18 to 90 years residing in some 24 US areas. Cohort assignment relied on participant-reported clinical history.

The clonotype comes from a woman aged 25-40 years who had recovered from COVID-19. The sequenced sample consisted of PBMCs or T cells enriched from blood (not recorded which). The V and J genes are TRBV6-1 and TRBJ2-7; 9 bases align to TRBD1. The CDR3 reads CASSEAGQGSFYEQYF. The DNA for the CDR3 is TGTGCCAGCAGTGAAGCGGGACAGGGTTCCTTCTACGAGCAGTACTTC.